This T cell receptor (beta chain) was observed in a study of glioma-infiltrating T cells. The V segment lost 5 bases and the J segment 3 bases; nucleotides outside the gene matches: 7. Looked up from germline, CDR1 is DFQATT and CDR2 is SNEGSKA (reference sequence). The CDR3 runs to 14 residues. This clonotype was observed many times. Its specificity is unknown. TCR alpha and beta CDR3 regions were amplified from RNA using iRepertoire nested multiplex PCR. Tissue mRNA or PBMC total RNA, roughly 100-400 ng, went into one-step reverse transcription and amplification. A single record per CDR3 protein comes from TCRdb applying MiXCR to the multiplex PCR reads. The profile covers around 170,000 distinct CDR3 sequences, with around 42% appearing a single time and roughly 5.2% taken by the ten largest. Study-wide points: Gliomas, especially low-grade, showed above-expected tissue-blood divergence; non-neoplastic patients showed below. Very few CDR3 sequences were shared between tissue and blood.

The chain couples TRBV20-1 to TRBJ2-7; 10 bases map to TRBD2. The source of this sequence is a human donor with low-grade glioma or glioblastoma, undergoing nonglioma brain surgery, or in good health (not recorded which). Sequenced material: glioma tissue, nonneoplastic brain tissue, or PBMCs (not recorded which). Here the CDR3 DNA reads TGCAGTGCTCACCGACTAGCGGGCGACTACGAGCAGTACTTC. This codes for CSAHRLAGDYEQYF.